This TCR beta chain was retrieved from a study of cytomegalovirus exposure and HLA in healthy donors. Primers: 60 Vbeta forward and 13 Jbeta reverse. The protocol was immunoSEQ multiplex PCR, while the TCRdb copy is restricted to in-frame clones and leaves out a portion. The repertoire holds about 130,000 clones, with around three fifths as singletons. The CDR3 loop spans 14 amino acids. Germline loops: CDR1 KGHSH, CDR2 LQKENI. Trimming took off 3 bases at V and 0 bases at J, with 8 bases between the two ends. Sequenced: PBMCs. This sequence was found in a woman aged 35 to 49 in good health and CMV-seronegative. V gene TRBV18 combines with J gene TRBJ1-1; D unresolved. CDR3 coding DNA: TGTGCCAGCTCACCGTCAACAGTGAACACTGAAGCTTTCTTT. Encoded protein: CASSPSTVNTEAFF.